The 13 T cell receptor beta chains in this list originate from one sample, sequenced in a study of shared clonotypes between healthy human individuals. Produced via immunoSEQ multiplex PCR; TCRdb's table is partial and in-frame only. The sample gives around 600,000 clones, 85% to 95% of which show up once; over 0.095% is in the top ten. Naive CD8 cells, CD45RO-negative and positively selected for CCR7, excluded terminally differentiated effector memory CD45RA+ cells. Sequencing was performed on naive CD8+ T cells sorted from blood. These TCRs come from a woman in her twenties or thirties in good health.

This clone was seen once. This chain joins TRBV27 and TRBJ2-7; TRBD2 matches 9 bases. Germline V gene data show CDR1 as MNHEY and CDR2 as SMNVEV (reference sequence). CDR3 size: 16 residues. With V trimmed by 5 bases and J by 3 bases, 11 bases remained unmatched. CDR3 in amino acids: CASSPVGPSGIYEQYF. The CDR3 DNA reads TGTGCCAGCAGTCCCGTGGGCCCTAGCGGGATCTACGAGCAGTACTTC.

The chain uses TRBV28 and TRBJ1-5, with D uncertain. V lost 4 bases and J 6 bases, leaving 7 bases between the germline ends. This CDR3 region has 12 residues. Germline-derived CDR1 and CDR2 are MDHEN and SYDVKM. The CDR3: CASSSRIQPQHF. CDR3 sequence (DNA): TGTGCCAGCAGTTCGAGGATTCAGCCCCAGCATTTT.

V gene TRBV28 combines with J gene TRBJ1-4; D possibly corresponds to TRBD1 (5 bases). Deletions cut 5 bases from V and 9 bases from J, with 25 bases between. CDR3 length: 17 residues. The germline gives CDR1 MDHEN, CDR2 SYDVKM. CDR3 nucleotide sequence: TGTGCCAGCAGTACCCACCACGAAGGACCAGGGTTGAAAAAACTGTTTTTT. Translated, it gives CASSTHHEGPGLKKLFF.

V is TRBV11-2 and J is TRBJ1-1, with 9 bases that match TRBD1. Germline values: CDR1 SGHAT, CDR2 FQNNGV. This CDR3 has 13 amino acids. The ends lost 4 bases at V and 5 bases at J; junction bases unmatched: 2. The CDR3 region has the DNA TGTGCCAGCAGCTCCGGGACAGGGACTGAAGCTTTCTTT. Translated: CASSSGTGTEAFF.

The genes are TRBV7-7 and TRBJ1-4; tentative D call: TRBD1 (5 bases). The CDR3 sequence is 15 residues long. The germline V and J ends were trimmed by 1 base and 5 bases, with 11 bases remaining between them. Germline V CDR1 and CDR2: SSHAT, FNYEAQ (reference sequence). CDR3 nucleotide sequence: TGTGCCAGCAGCTTAGGCAGACAGCCAAATGAAAAACTGTTTTTT. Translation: CASSLGRQPNEKLFF.

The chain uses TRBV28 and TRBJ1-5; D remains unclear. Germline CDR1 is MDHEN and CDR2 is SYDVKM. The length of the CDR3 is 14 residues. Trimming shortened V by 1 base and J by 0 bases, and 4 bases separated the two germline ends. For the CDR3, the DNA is TGTGCCAGCAGTTTATCCAATAGCAATCAGCCCCAGCATTTT. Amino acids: CASSLSNSNQPQHF.

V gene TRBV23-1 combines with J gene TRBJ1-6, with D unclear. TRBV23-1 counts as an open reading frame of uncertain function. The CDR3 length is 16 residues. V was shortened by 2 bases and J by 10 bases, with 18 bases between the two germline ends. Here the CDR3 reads CASSQTSGRSGSPLHF. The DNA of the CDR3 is TGCGCCAGCAGTCAAACTAGTGGTCGGTCGGGATCACCCCTCCACTTT.

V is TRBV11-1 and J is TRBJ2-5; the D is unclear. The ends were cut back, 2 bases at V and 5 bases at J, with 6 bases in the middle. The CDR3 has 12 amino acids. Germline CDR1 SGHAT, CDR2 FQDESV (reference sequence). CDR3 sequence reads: CASSLSSETQYF. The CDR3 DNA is TGTGCCAGCAGCTTATCCTCCGAGACCCAGTACTTC.

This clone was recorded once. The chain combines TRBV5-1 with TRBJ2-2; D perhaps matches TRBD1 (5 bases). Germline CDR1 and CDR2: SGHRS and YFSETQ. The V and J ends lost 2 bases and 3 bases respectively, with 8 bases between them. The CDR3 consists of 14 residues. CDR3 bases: TGCGCCAGCAGCTTTAGCAGGGACACCGGGGAGCTGTTTTTT. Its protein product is CASSFSRDTGELFF.

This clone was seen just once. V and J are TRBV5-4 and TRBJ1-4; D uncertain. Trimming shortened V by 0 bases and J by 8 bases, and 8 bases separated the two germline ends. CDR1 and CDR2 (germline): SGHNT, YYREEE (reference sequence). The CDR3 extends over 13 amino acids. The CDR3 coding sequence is TGTGCCAGCAGCTTGGCCCCCGAGGAAAAACTGTTTTTT. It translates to CASSLAPEEKLFF.

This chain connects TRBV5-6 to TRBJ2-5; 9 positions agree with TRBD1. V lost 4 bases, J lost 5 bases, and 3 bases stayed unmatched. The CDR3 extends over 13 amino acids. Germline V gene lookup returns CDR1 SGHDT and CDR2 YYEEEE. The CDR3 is CASSRTGEETQYF. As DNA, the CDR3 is TGTGCCAGCAGCCGGACAGGGGAGGAGACCCAGTACTTC. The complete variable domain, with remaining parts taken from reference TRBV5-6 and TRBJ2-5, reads DAGVTQSPTHLIKTRGQQVTLRCSPKSGHDTVSWYQQALGQGPQFIFQYYEEEERQRGNFPDRFSGHQFPNYSSELNVNALLLGDSALYLCASSRTGEETQYFGPGTRLLVL.

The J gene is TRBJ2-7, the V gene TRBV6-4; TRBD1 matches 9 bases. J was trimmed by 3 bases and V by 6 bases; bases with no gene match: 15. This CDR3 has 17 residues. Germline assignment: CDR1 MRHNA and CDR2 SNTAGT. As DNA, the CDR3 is TGTGCCAGCAGGGCCCCCCCAGCCGGGACAGGGAACTACGAGCAGTACTTC. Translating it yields CASRAPPAGTGNYEQYF.

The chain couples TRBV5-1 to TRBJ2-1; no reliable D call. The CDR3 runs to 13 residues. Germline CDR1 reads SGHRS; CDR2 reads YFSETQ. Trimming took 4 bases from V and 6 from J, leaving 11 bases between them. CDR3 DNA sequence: TGCGCCAGCAGCCTGCTGGAACTCAATGAGCAGTTCTTC. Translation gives CASSLLELNEQFF.